The 18 T cell receptor beta chains presented below share a single source sample, sequenced in a study of T cells in Graves' hyperthyroidism and ophthalmopathy. What was amplified from RNA transcripts were TCR beta CDR3 regions. A set of HTBI primers served as the primers for a first-round RT-PCR of the TCR CDR3. TCRdb analysed the multiplex PCR reads with MiXCR anew, one entry per CDR3 protein. Counted here are roughly 710,000 distinct CDR3 sequences, 30% to 40% occurring once; the ten biggest clones make up around 31%. Source material: blood. These receptors originate from a woman aged 40 to 49 with Graves' hyperthyroidism.

Worth noting for this clonotype: At one end the junction does not follow the germline gene, possibly because of a read error. The CDR3 coding sequence is TGTGCCATCAGATCGACAGTAGGAAACACCACATATTTT. Translated: CAIRSTVGNTTYF. The chain carries TRBV10-3 and TRBJ1-3, with D possibly matching TRBD1 (5 bases). Looked up from germline, CDR1 is ENHRY and CDR2 is SYGVKD. CDR3 length equals 13 residues.

This chain links TRBV6-5 with TRBJ1-1; TRBD1 agrees at 8 bases. The trim removed 0 bases at V and 6 bases at J, leaving 6 bases unmatched. CDR3 size: 15 residues. CDR1 and CDR2 from the germline V gene are MNHEY and SVGAGI. CDR3 sequence reads: CASSYSGQGGAEAFF. The CDR3 nucleotides read TGTGCCAGCAGTTACTCCGGACAGGGAGGTGCTGAAGCTTTCTTT.

The table lists this clonotype with many counts. The chain couples TRBV2 to TRBJ1-2; the match to TRBD1 covers 8 bases. The CDR3 sequence is 14 residues long. Germline values: CDR1 SNHLY, CDR2 FYNNEI. Unmatched junction bases numbered 11, after V lost 8 bases and J lost 6 bases. The CDR3 spells CASGGQGAWNGYTF. The DNA for the CDR3 is TGTGCCAGCGGGGGGCAGGGGGCATGGAATGGCTACACCTTC.

This chain uses TRBV9 with TRBJ2-1; D is unresolved. The V end was cut by 0 bases, the J end by 4 bases, with 11 bases between. This CDR3 region has 15 residues. From germline, CDR1 is SGDLS and CDR2 YYNGEE. CDR3 loop: CASSVDGVAYNEQFF. The CDR3 coding sequence is TGTGCCAGCAGCGTAGATGGGGTGGCGTACAATGAGCAGTTCTTC.

With regard to this clonotype: A much larger clone differs by one base, so this may be a read error. V is TRBV7-9 and J is TRBJ2-7; 12 bases agree with TRBD2. Germline V gives CDR1 SEHNR, CDR2 FQNEAQ (reference sequence). This CDR3 comprises 15 residues. CDR3 in DNA: TGCGCCAGCAGCAAAAGGACTAGCGGGATCTACGAGCAGTACTTC. Amino acids: CASSKRTSGIYEQYF.

The table lists this clonotype with many counts. The CDR3 here is CSVITGTGGIEQYF. The CDR3 DNA follows: TGCAGCGTGATAACCGGGACAGGGGGCATCGAGCAGTACTTC. This chain links TRBV29-1 with TRBJ2-7; 12 nucleotides align to TRBD1. Trimming took 6 bases from V and 6 from J; bases not matched to a gene: 9. CDR3 length: 14 amino acids. Germline CDR1 SQVTM, CDR2 ANQGSEA.

The CDR3 sequence is CASSTLQGSEAFF. The CDR3 coding sequence is TGTGCCAGCAGTACCCTACAGGGATCGGAAGCTTTCTTT. The chain is built from TRBV2 and TRBJ1-1; tentative D call: TRBD1 (6 bases). The V gene's germline CDR1 is SNHLY and CDR2 FYNNEI. The CDR3 spans 13 residues. V shed 5 bases and J shed 8 bases, with 15 bases lying between them.

This chain links TRBV11-2 with TRBJ1-5, with 10 nucleotides matching TRBD1. Germline V gives CDR1 SGHAT, CDR2 FQNNGV. The length of the CDR3 is 14 residues. V dropped 4 bases and J dropped 10; count of bases not matched to a gene: 7. The CDR3: CASSSTGGGAPQHF. The CDR3 nucleotides are TGTGCCAGCAGCTCGACAGGGGGCGGGGCACCCCAGCATTTT. Full variable domain (outside the CDR3, taken from reference TRBV11-2 and TRBJ1-5): EAGVAQSPRYKIIEKRQSVAFWCNPISGHATLYWYQQILGQGPKLLIQFQNNGVVDDSQLPKDRFSAERLKGVDSTLKIQPAKLEDSAVYLCASSSTGGGAPQHFGDGTRLSIL.

This clonotype occurred many times. J is TRBJ1-1 and V is TRBV10-3; D might be TRBD1 (6 bases). The CDR3 sequence is 13 residues long. V was trimmed by 10 bases and J by 1 base, leaving 13 bases between them. CDR1 is ENHRY, CDR2 SYGVKD, per germline. Here the CDR3 DNA reads TGTGCCACCGTTCGACAGGAGAACACTGAAGCTTTCTTT. Its protein product is CATVRQENTEAFF.

This rearrangement joins TRBV12-3 or TRBV12-4 to TRBJ2-7, with D maybe TRBD2 (6 bases). This CDR3 is 14 amino acids long. V gave up 5 bases and J gave up 2 bases, with 13 bases separating them. The CDR3 sequence is CASSPGLPTYEQYF. Here the CDR3 DNA reads TGTGCCAGCAGTCCGGGACTTCCCACCTACGAGCAGTACTTC.

V gene TRBV7-2 combines with J gene TRBJ1-2; no clear D gene. Germline V gives CDR1 SGHTA, CDR2 FQGNSA. CDR3 length equals 15 residues. V was pared by 3 bases and J by 0 bases, with 11 bases between. The CDR3 here is CASSFHNRPNYGYTF. The DNA of the CDR3 is TGTGCCAGCAGCTTTCACAACCGGCCTAACTATGGCTACACCTTC.

This sequence joins TRBV5-6 and TRBJ1-5, with D possibly being TRBD1 (5 bases). This CDR3 contains 16 residues. The germline V and J ends were trimmed by 4 bases and 7 bases, with 21 bases remaining between them. Germline V CDR1 and CDR2: SGHDT, YYEEEE. CDR3 bases: TGTGCCAGCAGCGGGGTTGGTGGCAGGGAGGGCCAGCCCCAGCATTTT. This encodes CASSGVGGREGQPQHF. Based on the CDR3 plus reference TRBV5-6 and TRBJ1-5, the full variable domain is DAGVTQSPTHLIKTRGQQVTLRCSPKSGHDTVSWYQQALGQGPQFIFQYYEEEERQRGNFPDRFSGHQFPNYSSELNVNALLLGDSALYLCASSGVGGREGQPQHFGDGTRLSIL.

With regard to this clonotype: This may stem from a read error, because a much larger clone lies one nucleotide away. The CDR3 region is CANSSQVNQPQHF. In DNA, the CDR3 is TGTGCCAATAGTAGTCAGGTCAATCAGCCCCAGCATTTT. J is TRBJ1-5 and V is TRBV19, with D hard to call. The CDR3 length is 13 residues. CDR1 is LNHDA and CDR2 is SQIVND in the germline V gene (reference sequence).

The chain uses TRBV29-1 and TRBJ1-6; 7 positions match TRBD1. CDR1 and CDR2 (germline): SQVTM, ANQGSEA. This CDR3 is 15 amino acids long. V was clipped by 5 bases and J by 5 bases; unmatched bases: 9. The CDR3 nucleotides read TGCAGCGTTTCCGAGCAGGGACAGCATAATTCACCCCTCCACTTT. This encodes CSVSEQGQHNSPLHF. Supplemented by reference TRBV29-1 and TRBJ1-6, the full variable domain reads SAVISQKPSRDICQRGTSLTIQCQVDSQVTMMFWYRQQPGQSLTLIATANQGSEATYESGFVIDKFPISRPNLTFSTLTVSNMSPEDSSIYLCSVSEQGQHNSPLHFGNGTRLTVT.

The V and J genes are TRBV13 and TRBJ2-2, with a tentative D call TRBD1 (6 bases). The V gene's germline CDR1 is PRHDT and CDR2 FYEKMQ (reference sequence). This CDR3 is 14 amino acids long. Trimming took off 1 base at V and 8 bases at J, with 11 bases between the two ends. CDR3 amino acids: CASSLEWGPGELFF. The DNA of the CDR3 is TGTGCCAGCAGCTTAGAGTGGGGGCCGGGGGAGCTGTTTTTT.

CDR3 sequence (DNA): TGTAGCCATAACCCAATGTCTGGCTGCTGGCACACTAATGAAAAACTGTTTTTT. Translated: CSHNPMSGCWHTNEKLFF. The chain combines TRBV16 with TRBJ1-4; D not certain. The CDR3 spans 18 residues. The germline V gene encodes CDR1 KGHSY and CDR2 FQNENV.

This clonotype was observed at least ten times. This chain joins TRBV2 and TRBJ1-2; D gene ambiguous. Germline values: CDR1 SNHLY, CDR2 FYNNEI. Trimming stripped 2 bases from V and 8 bases from J, with 18 bases between. The CDR3 is 15 residues long. In DNA, the CDR3 is TGTGCCAGCAGTGAATTCACCGGGCTCCTGGGCGGCTACACCTTC. Translating gives CASSEFTGLLGGYTF.

V gene TRBV25-1 combines with J gene TRBJ1-1; no clear D. This CDR3 is built from 13 residues. Germline V gene lookup returns CDR1 MGHDK and CDR2 SYGVNS. The germline V and J ends were trimmed by 5 bases and 7 bases, with 14 bases remaining between them. This chain's CDR3 is CASSLLERVEAFF. CDR3 coding DNA: TGTGCCAGCAGTTTATTGGAACGGGTTGAAGCTTTCTTT. The entire variable domain, with the rest obtained from reference TRBV25-1 and TRBJ1-1, is as follows: EADIYQTPRYLVIGTGKKITLECSQTMGHDKMYWYQQDPGMELHLIHYSYGVNSTEKGDLSSESTVSRIRTEHFPLTLESARPSHTSQYLCASSLLERVEAFFGQGTRLTVV.